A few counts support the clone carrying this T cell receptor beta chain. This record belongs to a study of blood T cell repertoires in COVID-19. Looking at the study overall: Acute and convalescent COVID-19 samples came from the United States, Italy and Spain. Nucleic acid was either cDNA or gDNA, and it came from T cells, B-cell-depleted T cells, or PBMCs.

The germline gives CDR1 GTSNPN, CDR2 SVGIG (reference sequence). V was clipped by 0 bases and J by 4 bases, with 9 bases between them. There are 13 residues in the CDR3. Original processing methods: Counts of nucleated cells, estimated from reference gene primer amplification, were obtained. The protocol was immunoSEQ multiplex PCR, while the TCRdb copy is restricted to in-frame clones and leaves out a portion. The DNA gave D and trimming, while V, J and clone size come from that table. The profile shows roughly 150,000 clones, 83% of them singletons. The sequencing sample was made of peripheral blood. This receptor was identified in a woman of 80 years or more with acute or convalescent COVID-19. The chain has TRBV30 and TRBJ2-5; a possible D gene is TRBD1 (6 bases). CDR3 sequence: CAWSVPRGETQYF. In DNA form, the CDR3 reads TGTGCCTGGAGTGTACCCAGGGGAGAGACCCAGTACTTC.